The 9 T cell receptor beta chains in this list originate from one sample, sequenced in a study of shared clonotypes between healthy human individuals. CD8 cells regarded as naive lacked CD45RO, were positively chosen for CCR7, and omitted terminally differentiated effector memory CD45RA+ cells. TCRdb's copy holds only in-frame clones and misses some; the assay was immunoSEQ multiplex PCR. The data hold millions of clones, with about 93% observed a single time. Sequencing used naive CD8+ T cells from PBMCs. Every receptor here comes from a man between 18 and 35 years old in good health. Some clones in this sample may be carry-over from other donors' samples.

Details on this clone: The same CDR3 can be traced to other DNA sequences in this sample. CDR3 residues: CASSPDRGSYEQYF. The CDR3 coding sequence is TGTGCCAGCTCCCCGGACAGGGGTTCCTACGAGCAGTACTTC. The chain is built from TRBV27 and TRBJ2-7; TRBD1 matches at 9 bases. The germline CDR1 and CDR2 sequences are MNHEY and SMNVEV (reference sequence). This CDR3 comprises 14 residues. Trimming at V came to 8 bases and at J to 1 base, leaving 6 bases not matched to a gene.

This sequence joins TRBV11-2 and TRBJ2-3; TRBD2 matches 8 bases. This CDR3 spans 16 amino acids. Trimming took 1 base from V and 5 from J; bases not matched to a gene: 8. From germline, CDR1 is SGHAT and CDR2 FQNNGV. CDR3 in amino acids: CASSLAGRASIDTQYF. The CDR3 bases are TGTGCCAGCAGCTTAGCCGGGAGGGCCAGTATAGATACGCAGTATTTT.

This clone showed up just a few times. The sample carries other DNA sequences with the same CDR3. The chain combines TRBV5-1 with TRBJ2-2; D gene uncertain. With 0 bases removed from V and 4 bases from J, the gap between germline ends came to 4 bases. Germline CDR1 and CDR2: SGHRS and YFSETQ. This CDR3 has 13 amino acids. Here the CDR3 reads CASSLEGTGELFF. The CDR3 nucleotides are TGCGCCAGCAGCTTGGAGGGCACCGGGGAGCTGTTTTTT.

This clone was seen more than once but under ten times. The chain couples TRBV19 to TRBJ1-5, with D uncertain. The CDR3 extends over 13 amino acids. Trimming left V 2 bases short and J 4 bases short, with 6 bases between. CDR1 and CDR2 (germline): LNHDA, SQIVND (reference sequence). Here the CDR3 reads CASSIQENQPQHF. In DNA form, the CDR3 reads TGTGCCAGTAGTATACAGGAAAATCAGCCCCAGCATTTT.

J is TRBJ1-4 and V is TRBV9, with 8 nucleotides matching TRBD1. CDR1 and CDR2 (germline): SGDLS, YYNGEE. The J segment lost 0 bases and the V segment lost 4 bases, leaving 8 bases of the junction unmatched. The CDR3 runs 17 residues. In DNA form, the CDR3 reads TGTGCCAGCAGCCCCCAGGGGGCGACTTCAACTAATGAAAAACTGTTTTTT. Residues: CASSPQGATSTNEKLFF.

The CDR3 DNA follows: TGTGCCAGCAGCCAATCGTGGGGGCAGGCCCCTACCCAGCAAGAGACCCAGTACTTC. As protein: CASSQSWGQAPTQQETQYF. The V and J genes are TRBV16 and TRBJ2-5; perhaps TRBD1 as D (6 bases). The CDR3 has 19 residues. CDR1 is KGHSY, CDR2 FQNENV, per germline. The germline V and J ends were trimmed by 0 bases and 2 bases, with 22 bases remaining between them.

V and J are TRBV7-9 and TRBJ2-5; possible D gene TRBD2, 6 bases. The V gene lost 4 bases and the J gene lost 4 bases, with 22 bases spanning the gap. The CDR3 totals 17 residues. The germline gives CDR1 SEHNR, CDR2 FQNEAQ (reference sequence). The CDR3 DNA reads as TGTGCCAGCAGCTCTACCCTTGGGGAGGTGTGGGGAGAGACCCAGTACTTC. Its protein product is CASSSTLGEVWGETQYF.

This sequence joins TRBV28 and TRBJ1-3; no clear D gene. V was clipped by 5 bases and J by 0 bases, with 8 bases between them. Germline V CDR1 and CDR2: MDHEN, SYDVKM. This CDR3 comprises 14 residues. CDR3 region: CASSQTSSGNTIYF. The CDR3 DNA is TGTGCCAGCAGTCAGACTAGCTCTGGAAACACCATATATTTT. Based on the CDR3 plus reference TRBV28 and TRBJ1-3, the full variable domain is DVKVTQSSRYLVKRTGEKVFLECVQDMDHENMFWYRQDPGLGLRLIYFSYDVKMKEKGDIPEGYSVSREKKERFSLILESASTNQTSMYLCASSQTSSGNTIYFGEGSWLTVV.

The chain recombines TRBV28 with TRBJ2-5, with D perhaps being TRBD1 or TRBD2 (5 bases each). Germline CDR1 reads MDHEN; CDR2 reads SYDVKM. This CDR3 spans 13 amino acids. Trimming took 3 bases from V and 5 from J, leaving 10 bases between them. The CDR3 is CASSFEGLETQYF. The CDR3 DNA sequence: TGTGCCAGCAGTTTCGAGGGGCTGGAGACCCAGTACTTC.